The 22 T cell receptor beta chains presented below share a single source sample, sequenced in a study of T and B cells in COVID-19 patients (dated by TCRdb to 2020 to 2021). Sequencer: Illumina MiSeq. Multiplex PCR with BIOMED2 TRB-A/B primer pools was used to amplify TRB rearrangements. TCRdb trimmed the raw reads at Q25, called clones with MiXCR and kept productive beta chains. Duplicate CDR3 protein sequences are folded into a single record with the most common DNA and genes. Across this sample there are tens of thousands of distinct CDR3 sequences, with about 30% seen only once. Approximately 2% of the sample rests with the top ten. Genomic DNA extracted from blood, in amounts of 250-500 ng, served as the starting material for amplifying TRB repertoires. Sample: blood. The receptors were gathered from a human donor who had recovered from COVID-19.

This clonotype is medium-sized in the sample. The chain links TRBV11-3 to TRBJ2-1; D uncertain. The CDR3 sequence is 12 residues long. Germline CDR1 SGHNT, CDR2 YENEEA. The V end was cut by 4 bases, the J end by 4 bases, with 5 bases between. Here the CDR3 reads CASSSTYNEQFF. The CDR3 nucleotides are TGTGCCAGCAGCTCCACATACAATGAGCAGTTCTTC.

The chain recombines TRBV19 with TRBJ2-3, with 8 bases matching TRBD1. The V and J ends lost 2 bases and 4 bases, in that order; junction bases with no gene match: 8. The germline V gene encodes CDR1 LNHDA and CDR2 SQIVND (reference sequence). The CDR3 consists of 16 residues. CDR3 DNA sequence: TGTGCCAGTAGTATACTTGGACAGGGAGGCTCAGATACGCAGTATTTT. Its translation: CASSILGQGGSDTQYF.

The V call is TRBV21-1, the J call TRBJ2-1; TRBD2 reflects the table's D call only, with no check against the DNA. TRBV21-1 is given as a pseudogene. This CDR3 has 16 residues. CDR3 loop: CASSKLAGIQYNEQFF. CDR3 DNA sequence: TGTGCCAGCAGCAAACTAGCGGGGATTCAGTACAATGAGCAGTTCTTC.

This clonotype was seen repeatedly, ten times or more. The chain employs TRBV29-1 and TRBJ1-1, with D possibly TRBD1 on 5 matching bases. Trimming pared 7 bases from V and 7 bases from J, leaving 19 bases between. Germline V gives CDR1 SQVTM, CDR2 ANQGSEA. This CDR3 has 13 amino acids. This CDR3 reads CSAAVAGAGEAFF. The CDR3 DNA reads as TGCAGCGCCGCGGTTGCTGGGGCGGGTGAAGCTTTCTTT.

This clonotype was recorded at least ten times. The rearrangement joins TRBV19 to TRBJ2-7; 9 bases are shared with TRBD1. This CDR3 is built from 14 residues. Germline V gene sequence: CDR1 LNHDA, CDR2 SQIVND (reference sequence). The junction had 5 bases not matched to a gene; V was cut back by 5 bases and J by 3 bases. CDR3 DNA: TGTGCCAGTAGTGAGCCGGGACAGGGCTACGAGCAGTACTTC. Translating gives CASSEPGQGYEQYF.

The CDR3 DNA is TGCAGTGCTAGCGGGGGACAGTATAATTCACCCCTCCACTTT. It specifies CSASGGQYNSPLHF. The rearrangement joins TRBV20-1 to TRBJ1-6, with TRBD1 matching 7 bases. The CDR3 covers 14 residues. The trim removed 3 bases at V and 4 bases at J, leaving 3 bases unmatched. Per germline, CDR1 DFQATT and CDR2 SNEGSKA (reference sequence).

In its sample, this clonotype was seen a few times. V and J are TRBV7-9 and TRBJ2-3, with D possibly TRBD2 on 5 matching bases. This CDR3 region has 15 residues. Germline V lookup: CDR1 SEHNR, CDR2 FQNEAQ (reference sequence). The V end lost 4 bases, the J end lost 5 bases, and 16 bases lay between the germline ends. The CDR3 DNA follows: TGTGCCAGCAGCTCGCCCCGGCTAGCAGGAGATACGCAGTATTTT. Translation: CASSSPRLAGDTQYF.

The sample holds a few counts of this clonotype. V gene TRBV5-4 combines with J gene TRBJ2-5, with 9 bases identical to TRBD2. CDR1 is SGHNT, CDR2 YYREEE, per germline (reference sequence). J gave up 4 bases and V 0 bases, and 10 bases lay outside the gene matches. This CDR3 has 17 residues. CDR3 nucleotides: TGTGCCAGCAGCTTGGGCCTAGCGGGGACCGAGGTAGAGACCCAGTACTTC. Translation gives CASSLGLAGTEVETQYF.

This clonotype is labeled medium-sized. The rearrangement joins TRBV5-6 to TRBJ2-3; the D is unclear. V was cut by 1 base and J by 8 bases, with 8 bases left in between. This CDR3 is built from 12 residues. CDR1 and CDR2 from the germline V gene are SGHDT and YYEEEE. Here the CDR3 reads CASSLRSGTQYF. CDR3 bases: TGTGCCAGCAGCTTGCGCTCAGGTACGCAGTATTTT.

Notes on this clonotype: Being one base from a much bigger clone, this may be a read error. The conserved phenylalanine or tryptophan is not found at the CDR3 terminus, so this likely reflects a read error. The chain has TRBV18 and TRBJ2-7; D could derive from TRBD1 or TRBD2 (5 bases each). The CDR3 spans 13 residues. Germline CDR1 is KGHSH and CDR2 is LQKENI. V lost 2 bases and J 5 bases, leaving 10 bases between the germline ends. This chain's CDR3 is CASSPSRDDEQYL. DNA for the CDR3: TGTGCCAGCTCACCAAGCAGGGACGACGAGCAGTACCTC.

The chain combines TRBV28 with TRBJ2-1; TRBD2 agrees at 11 bases. CDR1 MDHEN and CDR2 SYDVKM come from the germline V gene. V was pared by 7 bases and J by 0 bases, with 5 bases of the junction left unmatched. The CDR3 has 16 residues. Written as DNA, the CDR3 is TGTGCCAGCACCGAACTAGCGGGGGCCTCCTACAATGAGCAGTTCTTC. Protein product: CASTELAGASYNEQFF.

This clonotype was recorded many times. The V call is TRBV5-6, the J call TRBJ2-1; perhaps TRBD1 as D (6 bases). Trimming took 5 bases from V and 4 from J, leaving 16 bases between them. This CDR3 is 15 amino acids long. Germline V gives CDR1 SGHDT, CDR2 YYEEEE. CDR3 bases: TGTGCCAGCAGTTCTCAGGGGTTAGGGTACAATGAGCAGTTCTTC. It is translated as CASSSQGLGYNEQFF.

This clonotype was counted only a few times. DNA for the CDR3: TGTGCCAGCATACCGGTGGGGAGGACGAACACTGAAGCTTTCTTT. Translating gives CASIPVGRTNTEAFF. The chain carries TRBV5-6 and TRBJ1-1; D gene ambiguous. The ends were cut back, 6 bases at V and 1 base at J, with 16 bases in the middle. This CDR3 is built from 15 residues. Germline V lookup: CDR1 SGHDT, CDR2 YYEEEE.

This clonotype has a handful of counts. This chain joins TRBV6-1 and TRBJ1-1; a weak D match, TRBD1 (5 bases). Trimming stripped 7 bases from V and 0 bases from J, with 18 bases between. Germline V CDR1 and CDR2: MNHNS, SASEGT. This CDR3 contains 16 residues. The CDR3 spells CASNWGLTGVNTEAFF. CDR3 nucleotide sequence: TGTGCCAGCAATTGGGGACTGACGGGGGTGAACACTGAAGCTTTCTTT.

By share, this clonotype ranks as medium-sized. CDR3 residues: CASSPSNEQFF. CDR3 DNA: TGTGCCAGCTCACCATCCAATGAGCAGTTCTTC. The chain recombines TRBV18 with TRBJ2-1, with no clear D. Trimming left V 2 bases short and J 6 bases short, with 2 bases between. The germline V gene has CDR1 KGHSH and CDR2 LQKENI. CDR3 length: 11 residues.

This clonotype has only a few counts. The chain couples TRBV11-3 to TRBJ2-7, with D perhaps being TRBD1 or TRBD2 (6 bases each). The CDR3 is made up of 13 amino acids. V was trimmed by 5 bases and J by 3 bases, leaving 11 bases between them. CDR1 SGHNT and CDR2 YENEEA come from the germline V gene. CDR3 DNA: TGTGCCAGCAGCCACGGGGGCCGCTACGAGCAGTACTTC. It is translated as CASSHGGRYEQYF.

This clonotype was seen more than once but under ten times. The gene calls are TRBV12-3 or TRBV12-4 and TRBJ2-5; maybe TRBD1 (5 bases). The CDR3 is 11 amino acids. The V end was cut by 7 bases, the J end by 4 bases, with 7 bases between. For the CDR3, the DNA is TGTGCCAGCACCCAGGGAGAGACCCAGTACTTC. Translation gives CASTQGETQYF.

This clonotype showed up just a few times. The chain couples TRBV6-1 to TRBJ1-1; D gene ambiguous. Trimming stripped 6 bases from V and 6 bases from J, with 11 bases between. The CDR3 consists of 12 residues. From germline, CDR1 is MNHNS and CDR2 SASEGT. CDR3 nucleotides: TGTGCCAGCAGGAGGCTGAGAGCTGAAGCTTTCTTT. Residues: CASRRLRAEAFF.

V is TRBV20-1 and J is TRBJ2-1, with D possibly being TRBD2 (6 bases). This CDR3 is 14 amino acids long. The V end lost 3 bases, the J end lost 4 bases, and 13 bases lay between the germline ends. The germline V gene encodes CDR1 DFQATT and CDR2 SNEGSKA (reference sequence). CDR3 DNA: TGCAGTGCTAGTCGGGGGACCCATTACAATGAGCAGTTCTTC. Translation gives CSASRGTHYNEQFF.

CDR3 region: CASSGREGQPQHF. The DNA of the CDR3 is TGTGCCAGCAGTGGCAGGGAAGGCCAGCCCCAGCATTTT. The chain carries TRBV6-1 and TRBJ1-5, with a possible D match to TRBD1 (5 bases). The germline CDR1 and CDR2 sequences are MNHNS and SASEGT. This CDR3 has 13 residues. Deletions cut 4 bases from V and 7 bases from J, with 11 bases between.

This clonotype was detected ten times or more. The genes are TRBV11-3 and TRBJ2-1; 9 nucleotides align to TRBD2. The CDR3 consists of 17 residues. Looked up from germline, CDR1 is SGHNT and CDR2 is YENEEA. After removal of 3 bases from V and 7 bases from J, the junction contained 13 bases not matched to a gene. CDR3: CASSFLFGGGVHNEQFF. The CDR3 coding sequence is TGTGCCAGCAGCTTTTTATTCGGCGGGGGGGTTCATAATGAGCAGTTCTTC.

V usage is TRBV6-5 and J usage is TRBJ1-1; no clear D. Germline V gene lookup returns CDR1 MNHEY and CDR2 SVGAGI. The V end lost 6 bases, the J end lost 5 bases, and 7 bases lay between the germline ends. The CDR3 is made up of 11 amino acids. The CDR3 is CASRQTTEAFF. The CDR3 DNA follows: TGTGCCAGCAGACAGACTACTGAAGCTTTCTTT.